The TCR beta chain under discussion was sequenced for a study of cytotoxic CD8 clonotypes in ibrutinib-treated CLL. Study at large: Response samples were taken after a median roughly twelve months of treatment, range 6 to 36. General study findings and limits: Researchers report that baseline clonality outpaced age-matched healthy donors and tracked circulating CD8+ T-cell counts. Sample timing was unmatched between remission and later-progressing patients; lymph nodes unstudied.

Losses at the gene ends were 1 base for V and 6 bases for J; bases not matched to a gene: 7. The CDR3 loop spans 16 amino acids. The V gene's germline CDR1 is KGHSH and CDR2 LQKENI. This clone has just one count. Antigen unknown. Sequencing was performed with immunoSEQ multiplex PCR; in TCRdb, only in-frame clones are kept and a portion is missing. This table holds approximately 45,000 clones, roughly 69% found once. For TCR beta libraries, approximately 2 micrograms of genomic DNA were obtained from cryopreserved PBMCs. This TCR derives from a human donor with chronic lymphocytic leukemia. V is TRBV18 and J is TRBJ2-1; 9 positions agree with TRBD2. The material sequenced was PBMCs, taken after 12 months of ibrutinib treatment. The CDR3 spells CASSPRREGWLNEQFF. The CDR3 DNA follows: TGTGCCAGCTCACCACGGCGGGAGGGATGGCTCAATGAGCAGTTCTTC.